One and the same sample provided the 18 T cell receptor beta chains below, sequenced in a study of long-term antiretroviral therapy in people with HIV. The authors ran the immunoSEQ assay, v3.0, at survey level. The data were produced by immunoSEQ multiplex PCR, yet TCRdb's version contains in-frame clones alone and is incomplete. The data contain roughly 39,000 clones, less than 90% of them singletons. Sequencing was performed on unsorted PBMCs, taken just before starting antiretroviral therapy. The receptors were gathered from a young woman with HIV.

This clone was recorded only once. This chain connects TRBV28 to TRBJ1-3; D unresolved. The germline gives CDR1 MDHEN, CDR2 SYDVKM. V was clipped by 3 bases and J by 0 bases, with 6 bases between them. There are 14 residues in the CDR3. CDR3 residues: CASSLAISGNTIYF. CDR3 coding DNA: TGTGCCAGCAGTTTGGCAATCTCTGGAAACACCATATATTTT.

This clone was seen a few times. This chain connects TRBV2 to TRBJ1-2, with 10 bases that match TRBD1. J lost 5 bases, V lost 6 bases, and 9 bases had no gene match. There are 15 residues in the CDR3. CDR1 is SNHLY and CDR2 is FYNNEI in the germline V gene. The CDR3 is CASRSLTGGSYGYTF. The CDR3 nucleotides are TGTGCCAGCAGAAGCTTGACAGGGGGCTCTTATGGCTACACCTTC.

The rearrangement joins TRBV5-1 to TRBJ1-2; 8 positions match TRBD1. CDR3 size: 13 residues. The trim removed 3 bases at V and 8 bases at J, leaving 6 bases unmatched. Germline V gene sequence: CDR1 SGHRS, CDR2 YFSETQ. The CDR3, as DNA: TGCGCCAGCAGCTCGCAGGGGGCGGCGGGCTACACCTTC. This codes for CASSSQGAAGYTF.

The chain has TRBV6-6 and TRBJ2-7; 10 positions match TRBD2. The J segment lost 0 bases and the V segment lost 6 bases, leaving 2 bases of the junction unmatched. Germline CDR1 reads MNHNY; CDR2 reads SVGAGI (reference sequence). The CDR3 has 14 amino acids. CDR3 sequence (DNA): TGTGCCAGCAGAAAGCGGGAGGGCTCCTACGAGCAGTACTTC. This sequence encodes CASRKREGSYEQYF.

This chain links TRBV9 with TRBJ1-2, with D possibly being TRBD1 (5 bases). This CDR3 spans 16 amino acids. Germline assignment: CDR1 SGDLS and CDR2 YYNGEE. The V end was cut by 5 bases, the J end by 4 bases, with 21 bases between. The CDR3 sequence: CASSQNRDAGGYGYTF. The CDR3 nucleotides are TGTGCCAGCAGTCAAAACCGGGACGCTGGGGGCTATGGCTACACCTTC.

The CDR3 region is CASSLVRRGDTEAFF. The CDR3 bases are TGTGCCAGCAGTTTGGTCCGTCGCGGAGACACTGAAGCTTTCTTT. V and J are TRBV6-5 and TRBJ1-1; no clear D. The CDR3 contains 15 residues. The ends were cut back, 4 bases at V and 3 bases at J, with 15 bases in the middle. Germline CDR1 is MNHEY and CDR2 is SVGAGI.

The genes are TRBV11-2 and TRBJ2-5; TRBD1 aligns across 7 bases. This CDR3 spans 14 amino acids. Germline loops: CDR1 SGHAT, CDR2 FQNNGV. V trimming: 5 bases; J trimming: 5 bases; junction bases outside the gene matches: 8. The CDR3 coding sequence is TGTGCCAGCAGCCAATCGACAGGGTGGGAGACCCAGTACTTC. Translation gives CASSQSTGWETQYF.

This chain connects TRBV7-2 to TRBJ1-5, with a possible D match to TRBD1 (5 bases). Germline CDR1 SGHTA, CDR2 FQGNSA. CDR3 size: 15 residues. Deletions cut 2 bases from V and 5 bases from J, with 13 bases between. CDR3 sequence (DNA): TGTGCCAGCAGCTTATGGGGCCAGGGCCATCAGCCCCAGCATTTT. Its translation is CASSLWGQGHQPQHF.

The CDR3, as DNA: TGTGCCAGCAGTTTGTCTACAGGGAGCACAGATACGCAGTATTTT. Translated, it gives CASSLSTGSTDTQYF. The rearrangement uses TRBV27 and TRBJ2-3, with D perhaps matching TRBD1 (6 bases). Trimming left V 3 bases short and J 0 bases short, with 10 bases between. The germline V gene has CDR1 MNHEY and CDR2 SMNVEV (reference sequence). This CDR3 region has 15 residues.

This chain links TRBV21-1 with TRBJ2-5. TRBV21-1 is given as a pseudogene. The length of the CDR3 is 16 residues. DNA of the CDR3: TGTGCCAGCAGCAAAGAGGTTGGAAGGTACCAAGAGACCCAGTACTTC. It is translated as CASSKEVGRYQETQYF.

The genes are TRBV19 and TRBJ2-1; TRBD1 agrees at 8 bases. The CDR3 contains 15 residues. Looked up from germline, CDR1 is LNHDA and CDR2 is SQIVND (reference sequence). Trimming took 8 bases from V and 0 from J; bases not matched to a gene: 6. CDR3 region: CASSDGQGSYNEQFF. The CDR3 bases are TGTGCCAGTTCGGACGGACAGGGCTCCTACAATGAGCAGTTCTTC.

This rearrangement joins TRBV9 to TRBJ2-7, with D possibly TRBD1 on 5 matching bases. The CDR3 spans 14 residues. Germline V lookup: CDR1 SGDLS, CDR2 YYNGEE. V lost 0 bases to trimming and J lost 2 bases, with 9 bases between them. The CDR3 region has the DNA TGTGCCAGCAGCGTAGAGGGGCAGCCCTACGAGCAGTACTTC. Translation: CASSVEGQPYEQYF.

The J gene is TRBJ2-7, the V gene TRBV7-2; TRBD1 matches 7 bases. In germline, CDR1 is SGHTA, CDR2 FQGNSA. V dropped 5 bases and J dropped 2; count of bases not matched to a gene: 12. The CDR3 runs to 16 residues. CDR3 sequence reads: CASSPTIGTAAYEQYF. CDR3 nucleotides: TGTGCCAGCAGCCCAACGATCGGGACAGCAGCCTACGAGCAGTACTTC.

V usage is TRBV6-5 and J usage is TRBJ2-7; D might be TRBD1 or TRBD2, each matching 5 bases. The CDR3 sequence is 15 residues long. Germline CDR1 MNHEY, CDR2 SVGAGI. The ends were cut back, 5 bases at V and 3 bases at J, with 17 bases in the middle. The DNA for the CDR3 is TGTGCCAGCAGTGGCGTAGTAGGGGACCACTACGAGCAGTACTTC. It translates to CASSGVVGDHYEQYF.

The rearrangement joins TRBV28 to TRBJ2-1, with a tentative D call TRBD2 (6 bases). This CDR3 region has 15 residues. Per the germline V gene, CDR1 is MDHEN and CDR2 is SYDVKM. Deletions cut 6 bases from V and 2 bases from J, with 14 bases between. CDR3 sequence: CASRTVGGTYNEQFF. The CDR3 region has the DNA TGTGCCAGCAGGACCGTGGGGGGAACCTACAATGAGCAGTTCTTC. Variable domain in full (rest from reference TRBV28 and TRBJ2-1): DVKVTQSSRYLVKRTGEKVFLECVQDMDHENMFWYRQDPGLGLRLIYFSYDVKMKEKGDIPEGYSVSREKKERFSLILESASTNQTSMYLCASRTVGGTYNEQFFGPGTRLTVL.

The chain uses TRBV5-1 and TRBJ2-7; TRBD1 matches 8 bases. This CDR3 comprises 16 residues. After removal of 2 bases from V and 4 bases from J, the junction contained 11 bases not matched to a gene. The germline CDR1 and CDR2 sequences are SGHRS and YFSETQ. The CDR3 reads CASSFSGQGRGYEQYF. In nucleotides, the CDR3 is TGCGCCAGCAGCTTTTCCGGACAGGGCCGGGGGTACGAGCAGTACTTC.

The chain recombines TRBV5-6 with TRBJ2-2; 8 bases align to TRBD2. CDR3 size: 16 residues. Trimming removed 4 bases from V and 4 bases from J; junction bases left unmatched: 9. In germline, CDR1 is SGHDT, CDR2 YYEEEE. The DNA of the CDR3 is TGTGCCAGCAGCCATGCGGGGGGCAGATCCACCGGGGAGCTGTTTTTT. This sequence encodes CASSHAGGRSTGELFF.

The rearrangement uses TRBV4-1 and TRBJ1-1; D is unresolved. Germline-derived CDR1 and CDR2 are MGHRA and YSYEKL. The V end was cut by 1 base, the J end by 0 bases, with 6 bases between. CDR3 length equals 14 residues. CDR3 in amino acids: CASSQVNLNTEAFF. CDR3 bases: TGCGCCAGCAGCCAAGTGAACCTGAACACTGAAGCTTTCTTT.